The rows below give T cell receptor beta chains drawn from one sample of a study of blood T cell repertoires in COVID-19. Measured with immunoSEQ multiplex PCR; TCRdb has only the in-frame clones, and not every one. The sample consists of 250,000 or so clones, around 81% of them appearing once. Sequencing used PBMCs or T cells enriched from blood (not recorded which). These receptors were taken from a man aged 45-65 years who had recovered from COVID-19. Each CDR3 is given with its conserved first and last residue. D genes are given only for firm matches. The size field is filled for only some rows; it gives once, few, many or a size class.

once	TRBV4-2	TRBJ2-1	-	CASSPGTLGAFNEQFF	TGTGCCAGCAGCCCTGGGACACTCGGGGCCTTCAATGAGCAGTTCTTC
-	TRBV11-1	TRBJ1-1	-	CASRGQMNTEAFF	TGTGCCAGCAGAGGACAGATGAACACTGAAGCTTTCTTT
few	TRBV28	TRBJ2-1	TRBD2	CASSPLAGGPYNEQFF	TGTGCCAGCAGTCCCCTAGCGGGAGGGCCGTACAATGAGCAGTTCTTC
-	TRBV10-1	TRBJ2-7	TRBD1	CASSINRGPYEQYF	TGCGCCAGCAGTATAAACAGGGGACCCTACGAGCAGTACTTC
-	TRBV5-1	TRBJ1-5	TRBD1	CASSPDRASNQPQHF	TGCGCCAGCAGCCCCGACAGGGCTAGCAATCAGCCCCAGCATTTT
-	TRBV2	TRBJ1-2	-	CASSDGGMVNYGYTF	TGTGCCAGCAGTGACGGCGGAATGGTCAACTATGGCTACACCTTC
-	TRBV29-1	TRBJ1-3	-	CSVGESSGNTIYF	TGCAGCGTTGGAGAGAGCTCTGGAAACACCATATATTTT
once	TRBV18	TRBJ2-1	-	CASSLTDRNNEQFF	TGTGCCAGCTCACTAACAGACAGAAACAATGAGCAGTTCTTC
-	TRBV24-1	TRBJ2-3	-	CATSDRRQDPTDTQYF	TGTGCCACCAGTGACCGTAGACAGGATCCCACAGATACGCAGTATTTT
-	TRBV4-1	TRBJ1-5	-	CASSPTGRTHGKNSNQPQHF	TGCGCCAGCAGCCCCACCGGTCGGACACACGGAAAAAATAGCAATCAGCCCCAGCATTTT
-	TRBV7-2	TRBJ1-1	TRBD1	CASSPRGTRNTEAFF	TGTGCCAGCAGCCCCAGGGGGACAAGGAACACTGAAGCTTTCTTT
few	TRBV24-1	TRBJ2-1	TRBD2	CATSDHAGLAAYNEQFF	TGTGCCACCAGTGATCACGCGGGGCTAGCGGCCTACAATGAGCAGTTCTTC
once	TRBV3-1/TRBV3-2	TRBJ1-2	TRBD1	CASSPRDRGDGYTF	TGTGCCAGCAGCCCAAGGGACAGGGGAGATGGCTACACCTTC
-	TRBV3-1/TRBV3-2	TRBJ1-4	-	CASSQGGGAWREKLFF	TGTGCCAGCAGCCAGGGGGGGGGCGCTTGGAGAGAAAAACTGTTTTTT
-	TRBV6-1	TRBJ1-4	TRBD1	CASSDGTRQGTNEKLFF	TGTGCCAGCAGTGATGGCACTCGACAGGGGACTAATGAAAAACTGTTTTTT
-	TRBV14	TRBJ1-6	TRBD1	CASSIGQGTLHF	TGTGCCAGCAGTATTGGACAGGGGACCCTCCACTTT
-	TRBV29-1	TRBJ2-5	TRBD1	CSGTPSGQGQETQYF	TGCAGCGGCACCCCCTCGGGACAGGGGCAAGAGACCCAGTACTTC
-	TRBV29-1	TRBJ2-1	-	CSVGVVDAGRNEQFF	TGCAGCGTTGGGGTGGTTGATGCGGGGAGAAATGAGCAGTTCTTC
-	TRBV3-1/TRBV3-2	TRBJ1-1	TRBD1	CASSQTGGNTEAFF	TGTGCCAGCAGCCAAACAGGGGGTAACACTGAAGCTTTCTTT
-	TRBV5-1	TRBJ2-1	TRBD1	CASSLEGTGNNEQFF	TGCGCCAGCAGCTTGGAAGGGACAGGGAATAATGAGCAGTTCTTC
once	TRBV15	TRBJ1-2	TRBD1	CATSSEGGAGYTF	TGTGCCACCAGCAGTGAAGGGGGCGCCGGCTACACCTTC